One and the same sample provided the 5 T cell receptor beta chains below, sequenced in a study of shared clonotypes between healthy human individuals. Produced via immunoSEQ multiplex PCR; TCRdb's table is partial and in-frame only. The sample holds about 2.4 million clones, approximately 94% seen once. The sequenced sample was naive CD4+ T cells from PBMCs. Noted subset: CD45RA+ positively selected. All receptors come from a man younger than 35 in good health. Some clones in this sample may be carry-over from other donors' samples.

The gene calls are TRBV7-8 and TRBJ1-2; D remains unclear. Germline CDR1 and CDR2: SGHVS and FQNEAQ. The CDR3 covers 13 residues. V gave up 0 bases and J gave up 6 bases, with 8 bases separating them. The CDR3 reads CASSLAGLDGYTF. DNA of the CDR3: TGTGCCAGCAGCTTAGCAGGGCTGGATGGCTACACCTTC.

The chain recombines TRBV6-1 with TRBJ2-7; D may be TRBD2 (7 bases). Germline-derived CDR1 and CDR2 are MNHNS and SASEGT. The CDR3 covers 13 residues. The ends were cut back, 6 bases at V and 3 bases at J, with 12 bases in the middle. CDR3 nucleotide sequence: TGTGCCAGCAGGGGAGGGGGTTTCTACGAGCAGTACTTC. Translated, it gives CASRGGGFYEQYF.

The V and J genes are TRBV5-1 and TRBJ1-4, with D uncertain. V was cut by 5 bases and J by 0 bases, with 11 bases left in between. Germline CDR1 and CDR2: SGHRS and YFSETQ. The CDR3 is 15 amino acids. As DNA, the CDR3 is TGCGCCAGCAGAGTGGCACACGCAACTAATGAAAAACTGTTTTTT. As protein: CASRVAHATNEKLFF.

The V call is TRBV6-1, the J call TRBJ1-1; TRBD1 might be the D (6 bases). Deletions cut 5 bases from V and 4 bases from J, with 14 bases between. CDR1 and CDR2 (germline): MNHNS, SASEGT. The CDR3 spans 14 residues. The chain's CDR3 is CASSRQVGSTEAFF. CDR3 coding DNA: TGTGCCAGCAGTAGACAGGTTGGGAGCACTGAAGCTTTCTTT.

This clone has a single count. The sample carries other DNA sequences with the same CDR3. The chain combines TRBV2 with TRBJ2-1, with TRBD2 identical over 10 bases. This CDR3 contains 15 residues. Per the germline V gene, CDR1 is SNHLY and CDR2 is FYNNEI. V dropped 4 bases and J dropped 2; count of bases not matched to a gene: 2. For the CDR3, the DNA is TGTGCCAGCAGTGGGCTAGCGGGAGCCTACAATGAGCAGTTCTTC. Protein sequence: CASSGLAGAYNEQFF.